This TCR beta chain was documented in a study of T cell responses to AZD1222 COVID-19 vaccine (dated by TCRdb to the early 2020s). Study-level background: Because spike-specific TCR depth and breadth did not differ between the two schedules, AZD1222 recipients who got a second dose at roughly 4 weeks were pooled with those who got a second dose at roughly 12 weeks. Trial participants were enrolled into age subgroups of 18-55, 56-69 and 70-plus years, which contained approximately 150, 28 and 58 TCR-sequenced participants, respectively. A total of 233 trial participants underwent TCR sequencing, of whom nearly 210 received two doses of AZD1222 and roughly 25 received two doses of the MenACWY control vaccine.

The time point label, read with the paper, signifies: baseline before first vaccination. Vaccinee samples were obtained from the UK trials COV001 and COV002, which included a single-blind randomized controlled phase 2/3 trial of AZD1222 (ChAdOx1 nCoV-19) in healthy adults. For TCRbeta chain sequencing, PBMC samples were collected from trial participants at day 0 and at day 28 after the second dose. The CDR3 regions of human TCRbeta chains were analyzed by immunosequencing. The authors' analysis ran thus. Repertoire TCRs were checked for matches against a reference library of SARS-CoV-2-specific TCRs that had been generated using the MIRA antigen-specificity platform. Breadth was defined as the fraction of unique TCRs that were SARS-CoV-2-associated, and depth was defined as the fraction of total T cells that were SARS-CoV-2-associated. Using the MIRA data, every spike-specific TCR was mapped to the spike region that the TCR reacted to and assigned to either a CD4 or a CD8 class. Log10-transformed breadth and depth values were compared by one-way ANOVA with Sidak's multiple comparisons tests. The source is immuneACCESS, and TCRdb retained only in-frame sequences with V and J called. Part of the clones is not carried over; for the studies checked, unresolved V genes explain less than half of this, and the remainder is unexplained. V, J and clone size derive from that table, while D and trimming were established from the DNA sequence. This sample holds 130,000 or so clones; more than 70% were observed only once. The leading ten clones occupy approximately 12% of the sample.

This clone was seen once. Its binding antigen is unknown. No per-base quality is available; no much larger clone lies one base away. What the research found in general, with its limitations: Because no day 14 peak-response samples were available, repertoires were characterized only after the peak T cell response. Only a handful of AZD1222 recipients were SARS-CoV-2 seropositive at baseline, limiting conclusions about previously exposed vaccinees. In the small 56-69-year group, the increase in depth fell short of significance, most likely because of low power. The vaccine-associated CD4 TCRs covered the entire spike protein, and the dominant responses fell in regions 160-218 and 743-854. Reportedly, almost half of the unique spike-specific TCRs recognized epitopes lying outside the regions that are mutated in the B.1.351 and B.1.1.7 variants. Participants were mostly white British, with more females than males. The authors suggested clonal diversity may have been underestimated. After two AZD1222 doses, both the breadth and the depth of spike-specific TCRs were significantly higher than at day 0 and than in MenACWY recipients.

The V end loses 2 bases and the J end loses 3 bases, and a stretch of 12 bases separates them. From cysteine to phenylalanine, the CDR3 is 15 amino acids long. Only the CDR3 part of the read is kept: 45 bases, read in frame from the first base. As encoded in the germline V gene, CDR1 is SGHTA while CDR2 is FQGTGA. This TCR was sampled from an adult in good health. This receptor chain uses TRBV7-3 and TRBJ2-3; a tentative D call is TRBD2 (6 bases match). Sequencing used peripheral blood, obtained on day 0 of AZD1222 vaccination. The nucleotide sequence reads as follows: TGTGCCAGCAGCTTATCTGGGACTGGAACAGATACGCAGTATTTT. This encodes CASSLSGTGTDTQYF.